This TCR beta chain was sequenced in a study of cytomegalovirus exposure and HLA in healthy donors (dated by TCRdb to about 2017). For the study in its entirety: According to a later analysis, the 100 to 150 validation repertoires were produced on the same platform as the roughly 600 repertoires of the first cohort. A separate validation cohort of 100 to 150 different subjects was used in addition to the roughly 670-subject first cohort. The study aimed to test whether signatures of past pathogen exposure could be identified by cataloging public T cell receptors. To predict cytomegalovirus infection status, the study brought together high-throughput TCR immunosequencing, statistical association of individual TCRs with disease status, and machine learning. Overall results and qualifications from the work: The study gave a list of 150 to 200 TCR beta chains associated with cytomegalovirus. Of the cluster scores, around 95% were above 0 in a later analysis, which found that TCRs clustered in the first cohort also tended to co-occur in the roughly 130 validation repertoires. In vitro tests confirmed that three of the cytomegalovirus-associated TCR beta chains recognize cytomegalovirus antigens. The classifier was reported to diagnose cytomegalovirus status with high specificity and sensitivity in both the original and validation cohorts. A later analysis had no HLA typing for the validation cohort, so co-occurrence there was scored across all 120 or so repertoires. The authors suggested that the approach could potentially be extended to other disease states and immunological phenotypes. While some public TCRs were present in many individuals, most TCR sequences turned up only very rarely across donors.

In the case of this clone: The antigen it binds to is not known. No per-base quality is available; no much larger clone lies one base away.

Donors formed part of the validation cohort, which comprised over a hundred subjects and was distinct from the first cohort of fewer than 750 subjects. The receptor library was made with the immunoSEQ multiplex PCR assay. Processing in the source paper ran as follows. A statistical classification framework was built for diagnosing cytomegalovirus status from the catalog of TCR beta chain sequences. TCRdb provides this immuneACCESS table in a form limited to in-frame rearrangements. Some clones are lacking; in checked studies, under half of them reflect an unresolved V gene, and why the rest are absent is not known. V, J and clone size reflect that table, while D and trimming were determined from the DNA. This sample comprises more than 60,000 clones, approximately 90% of them detected only once. The top ten clones comprise around 1.7% of the sample. This TCR derives from a woman in her late teens or twenties in good health and CMV-seronegative. The specimen was PBMCs.

Here is the DNA: TGTGCCAGCAGTGACAGGGGGCGCTTTCAGCCCCAGCATTTT. This sequence encodes CASSDRGRFQPQHF. The chain was built from TRBV2 and TRBJ1-5; the central 8 bases match TRBD1. Spanning cysteine to phenylalanine, the CDR3 consists of 14 amino acids. Of the read, only the CDR3 DNA is kept; its 42 bases are in frame from base 1. CDR1 SNHLY and CDR2 FYNNEI were looked up in the germline V gene. Germline trimming amounts to 3 bases on V and 6 bases on J, with 4 as the count of junction bases outside the gene matches.